Following are 17 T cell receptor beta chains from one sample sequenced in a study of cytomegalovirus exposure and HLA in healthy donors. The PCR contained 60 Vbeta and 13 Jbeta primers. TCRdb's table, derived via immunoSEQ multiplex PCR, lists solely in-frame clones and lacks some. This sample yields 100,000 to 150,000 clones, of which approximately 80% are seen a single time; approximately 1.8% belongs to the top ten. The sequenced sample consisted of PBMCs. Source of these receptors: a female donor in good health and CMV-seropositive.

The CDR3 DNA follows: TGTGCCAGCAGCAAAGGGGTAGACTATGGCTACACCTTC. Its translation is CASSKGVDYGYTF. The chain employs TRBV6-1 and TRBJ1-2; a possible D gene is TRBD1 (5 bases). The CDR3 has 13 residues. Germline CDR1 is MNHNS and CDR2 is SASEGT. Trimming removed 6 bases from V and 3 bases from J, with 11 bases in between.

In its sample, this clone was seen a few times. The rearrangement uses TRBV5-5 and TRBJ1-2; 8 bases match TRBD1. The CDR3 length is 17 residues. From germline, CDR1 is SGHKS and CDR2 YYEKEE (reference sequence). V shed 4 bases, J shed 4 bases, and the junction held 15 bases outside the gene matches. The CDR3 spells CASSQSARTGRVYGYTF. The DNA for the CDR3 is TGTGCCAGCAGCCAAAGTGCCAGGACAGGGAGAGTCTATGGCTACACCTTC.

The chain employs TRBV27 and TRBJ2-7; the D gene is possibly TRBD2 (6 bases). This CDR3 region has 16 residues. From germline, CDR1 is MNHEY and CDR2 SMNVEV (reference sequence). The V end lost 0 bases, the J end lost 4 bases, and 16 bases lay between the germline ends. CDR3 DNA: TGTGCCAGCAGTTTATCTCCGGGGACTCGACTATACGAGCAGTACTTC. Translating it yields CASSLSPGTRLYEQYF.

In this sample, this clone turned up a few times. This sequence joins TRBV10-3 and TRBJ1-1, with D unresolved. Germline V gene data show CDR1 as ENHRY and CDR2 as SYGVKD. V gave up 2 bases and J gave up 0 bases, with 16 bases separating them. The CDR3 is 17 amino acids. The CDR3 DNA follows: TGTGCCATCAGTGAGCCTCCCAGCGGGCACCTGAACACTGAAGCTTTCTTT. Translating gives CAISEPPSGHLNTEAFF.

Of note for this clone: Other nucleotide sequences in the sample specify the same CDR3. This sequence joins TRBV7-9 and TRBJ1-5; possibly TRBD1 for D (5 bases). CDR1 and CDR2 (germline): SEHNR, FQNEAQ (reference sequence). Trimming removed 1 base from V and 7 bases from J, with 8 bases in between. This CDR3 comprises 13 residues. The CDR3 region is CASSLEGYQPQHF. DNA for the CDR3: TGTGCCAGCAGCTTAGAGGGGTACCAGCCCCAGCATTTT.

The CDR3 here is CASSLAVAGNTEAFF. The CDR3 nucleotides read TGTGCCAGCAGCTTAGCAGTGGCAGGGAACACTGAAGCTTTCTTT. The chain links TRBV7-6 to TRBJ1-1; D not resolved. The ends were cut back, 0 bases at V and 1 base at J, with 9 bases in the middle. Germline V gene lookup returns CDR1 SGHVS and CDR2 FNYEAQ. This CDR3 is built from 15 residues.

The chain links TRBV19 to TRBJ1-1, with unresolved D. Trimming shortened V by 0 bases and J by 8 bases, and 10 bases separated the two germline ends. CDR1 and CDR2 (germline): LNHDA, SQIVND (reference sequence). CDR3 length: 13 amino acids. The CDR3 coding sequence is TGTGCCAGTAGTATAGATGGAGGGAAGGAAGCTTTCTTT. This encodes CASSIDGGKEAFF.

The rearrangement links TRBV7-9 to TRBJ2-7; maybe TRBD2 (6 bases). CDR1 and CDR2 from the germline V gene are SEHNR and FQNEAQ (reference sequence). The CDR3 is made up of 19 amino acids. V was cut by 1 base and J by 0 bases, with 22 bases left in between. The CDR3 DNA sequence: TGTGCCAGCAGCTTAGGCCCGGCAGGGAGGTTTGGGTTCTCCTACGAGCAGTACTTC. It specifies CASSLGPAGRFGFSYEQYF. The whole variable domain, filled in from reference TRBV7-9 and TRBJ2-7, reads DTGVSQNPRHKITKRGQNVTFRCDPISEHNRLYWYRQTLGQGPEFLTYFQNEAQLEKSRLLSDRFSAERPKGSFSTLEIQRTEQGDSAMYLCASSLGPAGRFGFSYEQYFGPGTRLTVT.

The chain couples TRBV4-2 to TRBJ2-5; 14 positions agree with TRBD2. CDR3 size: 18 residues. Looked up from germline, CDR1 is LGHNA and CDR2 is YNFKEQ. The V gene end was trimmed by 0 bases and the J gene end by 7 bases; junction bases not matched to a gene: 10. The CDR3 reads CASSQEWGTSGSRGTQYF. CDR3 DNA sequence: TGTGCCAGCAGCCAAGAATGGGGGACTAGCGGGAGTCGCGGGACCCAGTACTTC.

V gene TRBV7-2 combines with J gene TRBJ2-2; no clear D. CDR1 is SGHTA, CDR2 FQGNSA, per germline. The length of the CDR3 is 14 residues. The V and J ends lost 6 bases and 7 bases respectively, with 15 bases between them. CDR3 in amino acids: CASSKPQVYGELFF. For the CDR3, the DNA is TGTGCCAGCAGTAAACCGCAGGTCTACGGGGAGCTGTTTTTT. Using reference TRBV7-2 and TRBJ2-2 for the parts outside the CDR3, the full variable domain is GAGVSQSPSNKVTEKGKDVELRCDPISGHTALYWYRQSLGQGLEFLIYFQGNSAPDKSGLPSDRFSAERTGGSVSTLTIQRTQQEDSAVYLCASSKPQVYGELFFGEGSRLTVL.

V gene TRBV4-1 combines with J gene TRBJ2-7, with TRBD1 matching 7 bases. The germline CDR1 and CDR2 sequences are MGHRA and YSYEKL. V lost 3 bases to trimming and J lost 0 bases; unmatched junction nucleotides: 17. This CDR3 has 19 residues. The CDR3 reads CASSQFGTDTLGRSYEQYF. CDR3 nucleotides: TGCGCCAGCAGCCAGTTCGGGACAGATACCCTAGGACGCTCCTACGAGCAGTACTTC.

This clone was seen a handful of times. V gene TRBV6-5 combines with J gene TRBJ2-7; 10 nucleotides agree with TRBD1. Germline assignment: CDR1 MNHEY and CDR2 SVGAGI. CDR3 length: 14 amino acids. J gave up 3 bases and V 7 bases, and 6 bases lay outside the gene matches. CDR3 DNA sequence: TGTGCCAGCAATGACAGGGGGCTTGACTACGAGCAGTACTTC. It encodes CASNDRGLDYEQYF.

The chain links TRBV29-1 to TRBJ2-7; D is possibly TRBD1 (6 bases). V shed 4 bases and J shed 5 bases, with 12 bases lying between them. CDR3 size: 12 residues. Germline assignment: CDR1 SQVTM and CDR2 ANQGSEA. In DNA form, the CDR3 reads TGCAGCGTTGCAGGGGAGATCAACGAGCAGTACTTC. Amino acid sequence: CSVAGEINEQYF.

The chain employs TRBV2 and TRBJ1-5; no reliable D call. Trimming took off 3 bases at V and 0 bases at J, with 6 bases between the two ends. Germline CDR1 and CDR2: SNHLY and FYNNEI. The CDR3 loop spans 14 amino acids. The CDR3 here is CASSDSYSNQPQHF. CDR3 bases: TGTGCCAGCAGTGACAGTTATAGCAATCAGCCCCAGCATTTT.

This sequence joins TRBV5-1 and TRBJ2-7; possibly TRBD2 for D (5 bases). The germline V gene encodes CDR1 SGHRS and CDR2 YFSETQ. This CDR3 is built from 14 residues. V was trimmed by 0 bases and J by 0 bases, leaving 7 bases between them. CDR3 nucleotide sequence: TGCGCCAGCAGCTTGGGAGGGTACTCCTACGAGCAGTACTTC. Protein sequence: CASSLGGYSYEQYF.

The genes are TRBV2 and TRBJ2-2, with 7 nucleotides matching TRBD2. V was pared by 4 bases and J by 6 bases, with 5 bases of the junction left unmatched. The CDR3 has 14 residues. From germline, CDR1 is SNHLY and CDR2 FYNNEI. The chain's CDR3 is CASSVRTSSGELFF. The CDR3 nucleotides are TGTGCCAGCAGTGTTAGGACTAGTTCCGGGGAGCTGTTTTTT.

The chain joins TRBV19 to TRBJ2-7; 9 nucleotides line up with TRBD1. Trimming cost V 5 bases and J 3 bases; bases outside gene matches: 8. The CDR3 runs to 15 residues. Germline V CDR1 and CDR2: LNHDA, SQIVND (reference sequence). CDR3 in amino acids: CASSAPGQGFYEQYF. The CDR3 coding sequence is TGTGCCAGTAGTGCCCCGGGACAGGGTTTCTACGAGCAGTACTTC.